This T cell receptor beta chain was sequenced during a study of T cell repertoires in cytomegalovirus infection. Study-level background: Matching HLA type and CMV infection were both indicated by public TCR beta signatures. Overall study findings and caveats: CMV-specific TCR beta clonotypes restricted by HLA-C dominated the ex vivo response. Frequencies of public TCR beta families were cumulated, and this identified carriers of CMV plus the relevant HLA.

From the reads, TCRdb called clonotypes with MiXCR, one entry per CDR3 protein. This table holds over 150,000 distinct CDR3 sequences, roughly an eighth found once. Worth noting for this clonotype: Its target is unknown.

After removal of 0 bases from V and 4 bases from J, the junction contained 6 bases not matched to a gene. The CDR3 loop spans 18 amino acids. Germline CDR1 is SGHRS and CDR2 is YFSETQ. The rearrangement joins TRBV5-1 to TRBJ2-2; 13 positions match TRBD2. Material: PBMCs. This clonotype was sampled from a human donor in good health (CMV status not recorded). Some clones in this sample may be carry-over from other donors' samples. The CDR3 DNA reads as TGCGCCAGCAGCTTGGCAGGGACTAGCGGGATAGGCACCGGGGAGCTGTTTTTT. Its protein product is CASSLAGTSGIGTGELFF.